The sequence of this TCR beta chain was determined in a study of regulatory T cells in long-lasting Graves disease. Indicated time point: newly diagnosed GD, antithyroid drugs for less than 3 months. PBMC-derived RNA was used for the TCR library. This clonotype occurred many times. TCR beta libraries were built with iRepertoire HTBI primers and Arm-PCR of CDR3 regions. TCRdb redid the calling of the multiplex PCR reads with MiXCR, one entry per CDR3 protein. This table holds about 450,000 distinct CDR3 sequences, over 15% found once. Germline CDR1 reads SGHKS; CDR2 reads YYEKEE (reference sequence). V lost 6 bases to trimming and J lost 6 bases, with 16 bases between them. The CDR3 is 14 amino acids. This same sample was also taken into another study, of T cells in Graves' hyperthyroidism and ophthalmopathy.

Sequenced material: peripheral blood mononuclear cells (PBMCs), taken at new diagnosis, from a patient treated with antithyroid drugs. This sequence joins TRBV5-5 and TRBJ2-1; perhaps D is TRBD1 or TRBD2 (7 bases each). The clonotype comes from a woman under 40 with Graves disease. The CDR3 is CASTQPGGVNEQFF. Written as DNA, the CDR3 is TGTGCCAGCACCCAACCAGGGGGGGTCAATGAGCAGTTCTTC.